This TCR beta chain derives from a study of T-cell memory formation after mild COVID-19. Only a few counts were recorded for this clonotype. The CDR3 is 13 residues long. Germline CDR1 is MNHNY and CDR2 is SVGAGI (reference sequence). Between the trimmed V and J ends, which lost 4 bases and 4 bases, there was a span of 7 bases. TCRdb fed the 5' RACE reads into MiXCR, producing one record per CDR3 protein. The data show about 110,000 distinct CDR3 sequences, over 15% seen once. Sequences were obtained from PBMCs or a T cell subset sorted from them (not recorded which). The sequence was collected from a man between 18 and 29 years old who had mild COVID-19 (a few samples of this study predate the infection). Cell type and time point are not known. This sequence joins TRBV6-6 and TRBJ2-2; D gene unclear. The CDR3 reads CASSSHITGELFF. The CDR3 nucleotides are TGTGCCAGCAGTTCCCACATCACCGGGGAGCTGTTTTTT.